This T cell receptor (beta chain) was retrieved from a study of post-analysis software for immune sequencing data. At the level of the study: Several disease courses (relapsing-remitting, secondary progressive and progressive-relapsing) of multiple sclerosis were included. The study, taken as a whole, reports: TRBV5-6, TRBV5-1 and TRBV20-1 were among four or five TRBV segments more frequent in patients than controls. Clustering by F measure revealed strong co-clustering among samples prepared together in one batch. Multiple sclerosis was associated with a significant reduction in normalized Chao1 diversity relative to controls.

Each TCR beta cDNA library carried unique molecular identifiers. Using its own MiXCR run on the PCR reads, TCRdb lists one record per CDR3 protein. The table shows about 430,000 distinct CDR3 sequences, with less than 40% occurring only once. This clonotype was picked up a small number of times. The target antigen is unknown. Trimming removed 4 bases at V and 4 bases at J, with 16 bases between. Germline CDR1 is KGHDR and CDR2 is SFDVKD. This CDR3 is 15 amino acids long. This receptor was identified in a girl aged 2 to 10 with multiple sclerosis. The chain links TRBV24-1 to TRBJ2-7; weak D call: TRBD1 (6 bases). The material sequenced was blood. The CDR3 sequence is CATSDRTAKGYEQYF. DNA for the CDR3: TGTGCCACCAGTGACCGGACAGCAAAGGGTTACGAGCAGTACTTC.